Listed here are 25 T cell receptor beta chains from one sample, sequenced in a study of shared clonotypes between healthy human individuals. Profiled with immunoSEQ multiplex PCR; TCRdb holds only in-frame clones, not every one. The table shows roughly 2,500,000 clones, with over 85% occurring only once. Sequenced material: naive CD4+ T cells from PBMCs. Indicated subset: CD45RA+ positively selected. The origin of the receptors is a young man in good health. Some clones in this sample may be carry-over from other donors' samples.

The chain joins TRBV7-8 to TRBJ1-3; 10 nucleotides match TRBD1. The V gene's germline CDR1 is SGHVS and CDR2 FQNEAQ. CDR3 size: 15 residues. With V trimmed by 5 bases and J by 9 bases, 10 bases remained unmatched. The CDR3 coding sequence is TGTGCCAGCAGCCCCTTCGGGACAGGGGAGTCCACCATATATTTT. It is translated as CASSPFGTGESTIYF. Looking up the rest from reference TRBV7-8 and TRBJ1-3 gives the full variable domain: GAGVSQSPRYKVAKRGQDVALRCDPISGHVSLFWYQQALGQGPEFLTYFQNEAQLDKSGLPSDRFFAERPEGSVSTLKIQRTQQEDSAVYLCASSPFGTGESTIYFGEGSWLTVV.

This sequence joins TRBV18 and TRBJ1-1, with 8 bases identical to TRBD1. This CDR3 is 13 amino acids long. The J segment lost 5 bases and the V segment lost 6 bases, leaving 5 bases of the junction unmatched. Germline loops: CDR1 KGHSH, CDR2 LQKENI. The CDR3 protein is CASSTGGWTEAFF. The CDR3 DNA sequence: TGTGCCAGCTCTACAGGGGGTTGGACTGAAGCTTTCTTT.

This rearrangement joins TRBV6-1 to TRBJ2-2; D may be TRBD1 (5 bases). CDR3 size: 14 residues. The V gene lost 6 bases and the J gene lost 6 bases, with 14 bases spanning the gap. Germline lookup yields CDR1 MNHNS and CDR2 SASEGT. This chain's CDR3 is CASSPNVGAGELFF. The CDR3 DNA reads TGTGCCAGCAGCCCAAATGTAGGGGCCGGGGAGCTGTTTTTT.

CDR3 residues: CASSLQGSSTEAFF. The CDR3 nucleotides are TGTGCCAGCAGCCTACAAGGGTCGAGCACTGAAGCTTTCTTT. The chain joins TRBV5-4 to TRBJ1-1; D call uncertain. Germline CDR1 SGHNT, CDR2 YYREEE (reference sequence). The CDR3 extends over 14 amino acids. Trimming removed 4 bases at V and 4 bases at J, with 14 bases between.

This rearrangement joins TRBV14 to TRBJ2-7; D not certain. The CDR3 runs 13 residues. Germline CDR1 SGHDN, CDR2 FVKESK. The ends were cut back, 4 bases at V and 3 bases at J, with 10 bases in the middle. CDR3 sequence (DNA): TGTGCCAGCAGCCCTCGCTTGCTCTACGAGCAGTACTTC. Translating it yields CASSPRLLYEQYF.

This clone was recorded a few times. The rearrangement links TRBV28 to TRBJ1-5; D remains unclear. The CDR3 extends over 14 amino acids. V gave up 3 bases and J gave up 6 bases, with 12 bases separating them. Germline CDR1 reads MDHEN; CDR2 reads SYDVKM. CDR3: CASSFGLDLQPQHF. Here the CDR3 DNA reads TGTGCCAGCAGTTTCGGACTGGATCTTCAGCCCCAGCATTTT.

CDR3 sequence (DNA): TGTGCCACCTGGGGACTAGCGGGGTACAATGAGCAGTTCTTC. Translated: CATWGLAGYNEQFF. The chain recombines TRBV27 with TRBJ2-1; 13 bases line up with TRBD2. With V trimmed by 10 bases and J by 4 bases, 4 bases remained unmatched. Germline V gene sequence: CDR1 MNHEY, CDR2 SMNVEV (reference sequence). The CDR3 consists of 14 residues.

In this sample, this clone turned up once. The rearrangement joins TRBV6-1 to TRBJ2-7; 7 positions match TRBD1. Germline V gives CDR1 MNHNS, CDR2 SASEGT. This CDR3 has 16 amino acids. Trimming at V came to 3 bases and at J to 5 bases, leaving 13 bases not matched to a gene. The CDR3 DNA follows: TGTGCCAGCAGTGAGGCGACCCGACAGGGAGCGGACGAGCAGTACTTC. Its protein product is CASSEATRQGADEQYF.

CDR3 DNA: TGTGCCAGCAGTGATGCTCGGGACGGGGGCTACACCTTC. This gives the protein CASSDARDGGYTF. V gene TRBV2 combines with J gene TRBJ1-2, with D possibly matching TRBD1 (5 bases). Germline V gene data show CDR1 as SNHLY and CDR2 as FYNNEI. V lost 3 bases and J lost 8, with 13 bases in between. The CDR3 sequence is 13 residues long.

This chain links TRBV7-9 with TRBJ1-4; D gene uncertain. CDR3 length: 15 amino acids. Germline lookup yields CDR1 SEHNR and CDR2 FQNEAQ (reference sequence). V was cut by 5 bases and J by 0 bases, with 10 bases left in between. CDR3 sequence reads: CASSDVGATNEKLFF. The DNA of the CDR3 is TGTGCCAGCAGCGATGTGGGCGCAACTAATGAAAAACTGTTTTTT.

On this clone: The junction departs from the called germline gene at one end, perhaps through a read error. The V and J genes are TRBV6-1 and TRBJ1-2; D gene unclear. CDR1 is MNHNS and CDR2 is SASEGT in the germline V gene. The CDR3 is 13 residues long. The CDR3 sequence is CASIETANYGYTF. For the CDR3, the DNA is TGTGCCAGCATTGAAACAGCTAACTATGGCTACACCTTC.

This CDR3 reads CASSQEPGRMNTEAFF. The CDR3 region has the DNA TGCGCCAGCAGCCAAGAACCGGGACGGATGAACACTGAAGCTTTCTTT. V gene TRBV4-1 combines with J gene TRBJ1-1; possibly TRBD1 for D (5 bases). This CDR3 comprises 16 residues. Trimming took off 0 bases at V and 0 bases at J, with 11 bases between the two ends. The germline CDR1 and CDR2 sequences are MGHRA and YSYEKL.

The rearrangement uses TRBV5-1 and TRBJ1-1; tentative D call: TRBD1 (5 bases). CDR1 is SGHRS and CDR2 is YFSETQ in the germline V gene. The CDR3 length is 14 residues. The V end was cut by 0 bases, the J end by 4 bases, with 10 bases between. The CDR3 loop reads CASSLVTVGTEAFF. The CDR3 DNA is TGCGCCAGCAGCTTGGTGACAGTGGGCACTGAAGCTTTCTTT. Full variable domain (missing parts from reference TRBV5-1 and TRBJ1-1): KAGVTQTPRYLIKTRGQQVTLSCSPISGHRSVSWYQQTPGQGLQFLFEYFSETQRNKGNFPGRFSGRQFSNSRSEMNVSTLELGDSALYLCASSLVTVGTEAFFGQGTRLTVV.

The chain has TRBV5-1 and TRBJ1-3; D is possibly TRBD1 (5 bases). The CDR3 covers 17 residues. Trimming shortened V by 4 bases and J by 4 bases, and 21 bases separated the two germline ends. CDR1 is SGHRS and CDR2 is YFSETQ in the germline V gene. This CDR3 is CASSPGTPTLSGNTIYF. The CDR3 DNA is TGCGCCAGCAGCCCTGGGACTCCTACTCTGTCCGGAAACACCATATATTTT.

The CDR3 is CASSFGQRLVGTYEQYF. For the CDR3, the DNA is TGTGCCAGCAGTTTCGGGCAAAGACTAGTCGGAACCTACGAGCAGTACTTC. The chain combines TRBV28 with TRBJ2-7; a weak D match, TRBD2 (6 bases). Trimming removed 3 bases at V and 2 bases at J, with 20 bases between. Germline-derived CDR1 and CDR2 are MDHEN and SYDVKM. The CDR3 runs to 17 residues.

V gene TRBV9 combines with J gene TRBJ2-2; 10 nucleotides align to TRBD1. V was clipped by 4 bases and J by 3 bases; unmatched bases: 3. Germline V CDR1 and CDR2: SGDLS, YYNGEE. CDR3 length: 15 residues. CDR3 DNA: TGTGCCAGCAGCTCGGGACAGGGGCACACCGGGGAGCTGTTTTTT. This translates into CASSSGQGHTGELFF.

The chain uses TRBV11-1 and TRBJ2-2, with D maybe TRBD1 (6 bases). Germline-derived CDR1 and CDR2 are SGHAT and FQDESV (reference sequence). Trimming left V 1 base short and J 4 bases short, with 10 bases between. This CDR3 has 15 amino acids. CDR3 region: CASSLGDRITGELFF. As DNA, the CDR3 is TGTGCCAGCAGCTTAGGCGACAGGATCACCGGGGAGCTGTTTTTT.

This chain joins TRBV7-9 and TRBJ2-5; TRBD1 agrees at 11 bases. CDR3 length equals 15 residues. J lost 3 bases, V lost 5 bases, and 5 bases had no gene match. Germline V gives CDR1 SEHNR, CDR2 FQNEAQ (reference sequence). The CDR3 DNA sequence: TGTGCCAGCAGCCGTGGGACAGGGGGAAAAGAGACCCAGTACTTC. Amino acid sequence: CASSRGTGGKETQYF.

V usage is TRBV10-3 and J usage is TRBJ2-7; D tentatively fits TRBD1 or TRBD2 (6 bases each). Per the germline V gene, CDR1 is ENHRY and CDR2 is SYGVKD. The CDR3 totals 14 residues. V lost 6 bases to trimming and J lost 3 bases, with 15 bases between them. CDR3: CAIRGAGLGYEQYF. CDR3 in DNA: TGTGCCATCAGGGGGGCGGGACTTGGCTACGAGCAGTACTTC.

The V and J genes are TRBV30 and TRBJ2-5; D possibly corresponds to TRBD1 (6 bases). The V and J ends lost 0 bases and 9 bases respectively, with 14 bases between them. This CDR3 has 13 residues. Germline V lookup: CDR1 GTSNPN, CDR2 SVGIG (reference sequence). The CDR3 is CAWSVTDRGPQYF. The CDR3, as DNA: TGTGCCTGGAGTGTAACGGACAGAGGGCCCCAGTACTTC.

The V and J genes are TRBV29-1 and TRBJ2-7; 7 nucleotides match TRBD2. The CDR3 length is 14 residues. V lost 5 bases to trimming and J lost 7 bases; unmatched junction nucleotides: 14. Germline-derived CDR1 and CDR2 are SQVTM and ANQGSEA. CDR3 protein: CSVTPGLLLSEQYF. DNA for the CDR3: TGCAGCGTTACCCCGGGACTACTGCTTTCTGAGCAGTACTTC.

DNA for the CDR3: TGTGCCAGCAGCCCCGCCCACAGGGGGGAGACCCAGTACTTC. As protein: CASSPAHRGETQYF. The V call is TRBV7-9, the J call TRBJ2-5, with 8 positions matching TRBD1. This CDR3 region has 14 residues. V shed 5 bases and J 5 bases; nucleotides not matched to a gene: 7. The germline gives CDR1 SEHNR, CDR2 FQNEAQ (reference sequence). Supplemented by reference TRBV7-9 and TRBJ2-5, the full variable domain reads DTGVSQNPRHKITKRGQNVTFRCDPISEHNRLYWYRQTLGQGPEFLTYFQNEAQLEKSRLLSDRFSAERPKGSFSTLEIQRTEQGDSAMYLCASSPAHRGETQYFGPGTRLLVL.

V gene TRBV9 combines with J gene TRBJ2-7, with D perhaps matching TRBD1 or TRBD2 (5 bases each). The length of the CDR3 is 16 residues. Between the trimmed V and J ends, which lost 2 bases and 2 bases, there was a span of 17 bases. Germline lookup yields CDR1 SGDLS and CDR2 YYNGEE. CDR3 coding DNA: TGTGCCAGCAGCGTTAGAGGGGACGGTACCACCTACGAGCAGTACTTC. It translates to CASSVRGDGTTYEQYF.

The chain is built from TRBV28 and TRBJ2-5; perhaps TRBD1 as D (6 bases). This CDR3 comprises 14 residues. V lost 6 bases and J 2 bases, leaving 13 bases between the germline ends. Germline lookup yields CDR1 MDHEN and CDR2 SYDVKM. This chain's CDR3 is CASSQTGHQETQYF. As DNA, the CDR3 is TGTGCCAGCAGCCAGACGGGACATCAAGAGACCCAGTACTTC.

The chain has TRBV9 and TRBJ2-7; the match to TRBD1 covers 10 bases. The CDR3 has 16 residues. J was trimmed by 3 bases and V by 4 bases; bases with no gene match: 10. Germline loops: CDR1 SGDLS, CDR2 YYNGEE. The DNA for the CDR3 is TGTGCCAGCAGCTTGGGTGTCGGACAGGGGGTCTACGAGCAGTACTTC. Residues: CASSLGVGQGVYEQYF.